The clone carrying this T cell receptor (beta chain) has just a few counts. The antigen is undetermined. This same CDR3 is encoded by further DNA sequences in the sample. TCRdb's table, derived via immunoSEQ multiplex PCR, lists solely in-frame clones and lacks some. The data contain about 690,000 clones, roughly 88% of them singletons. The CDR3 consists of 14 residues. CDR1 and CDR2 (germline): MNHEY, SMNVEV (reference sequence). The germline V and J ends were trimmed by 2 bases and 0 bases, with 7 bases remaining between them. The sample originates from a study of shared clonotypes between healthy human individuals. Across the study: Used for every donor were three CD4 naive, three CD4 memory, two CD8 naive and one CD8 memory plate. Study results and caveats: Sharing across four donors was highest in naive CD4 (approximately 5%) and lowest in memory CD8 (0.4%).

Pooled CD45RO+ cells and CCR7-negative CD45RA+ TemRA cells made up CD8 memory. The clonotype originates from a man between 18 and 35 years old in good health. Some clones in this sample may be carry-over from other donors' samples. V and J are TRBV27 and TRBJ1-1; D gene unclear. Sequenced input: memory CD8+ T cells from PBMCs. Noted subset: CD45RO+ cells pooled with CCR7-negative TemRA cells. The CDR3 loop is CASSLLGLNTEAFF. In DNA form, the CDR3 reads TGTGCCAGCAGTTTACTGGGGTTGAACACTGAAGCTTTCTTT.